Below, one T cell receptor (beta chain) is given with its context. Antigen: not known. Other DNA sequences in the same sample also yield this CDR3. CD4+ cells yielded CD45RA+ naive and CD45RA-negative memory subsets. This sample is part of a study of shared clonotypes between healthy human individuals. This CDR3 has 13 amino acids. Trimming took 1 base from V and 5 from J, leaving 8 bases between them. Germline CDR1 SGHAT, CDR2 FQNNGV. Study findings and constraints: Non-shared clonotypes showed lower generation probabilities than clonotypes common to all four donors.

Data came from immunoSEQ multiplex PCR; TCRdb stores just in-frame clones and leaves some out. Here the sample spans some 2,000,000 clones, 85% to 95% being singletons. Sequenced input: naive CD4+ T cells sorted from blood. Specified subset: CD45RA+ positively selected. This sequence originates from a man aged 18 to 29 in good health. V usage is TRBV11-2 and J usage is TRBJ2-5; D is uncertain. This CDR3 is CASSLGGLETQYF. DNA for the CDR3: TGTGCCAGCAGCTTAGGCGGCCTGGAGACCCAGTACTTC.